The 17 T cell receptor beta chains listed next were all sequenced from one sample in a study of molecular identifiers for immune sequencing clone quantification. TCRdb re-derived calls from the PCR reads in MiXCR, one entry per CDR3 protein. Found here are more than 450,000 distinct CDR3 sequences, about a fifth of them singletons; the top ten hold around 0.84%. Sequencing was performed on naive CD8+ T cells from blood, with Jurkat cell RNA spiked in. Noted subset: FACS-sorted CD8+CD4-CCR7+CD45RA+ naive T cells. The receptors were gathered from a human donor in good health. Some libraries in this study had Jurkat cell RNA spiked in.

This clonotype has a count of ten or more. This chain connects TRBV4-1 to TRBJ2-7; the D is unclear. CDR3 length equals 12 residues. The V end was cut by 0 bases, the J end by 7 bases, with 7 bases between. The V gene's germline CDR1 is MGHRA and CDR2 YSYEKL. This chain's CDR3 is CASSQDEREQYF. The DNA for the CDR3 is TGCGCCAGCAGCCAAGATGAGAGGGAGCAGTACTTC.

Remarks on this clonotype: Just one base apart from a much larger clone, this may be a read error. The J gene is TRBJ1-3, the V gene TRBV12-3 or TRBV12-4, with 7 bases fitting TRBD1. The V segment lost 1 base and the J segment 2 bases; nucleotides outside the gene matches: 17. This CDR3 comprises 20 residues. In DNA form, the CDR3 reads TGTGCCAGCAGTTTAGGAGGGACAGTGGGAAGAGGTGGTCCTGGAAACACCATATATTTT. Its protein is CASSLGGTVGRGGPGNTIYF.

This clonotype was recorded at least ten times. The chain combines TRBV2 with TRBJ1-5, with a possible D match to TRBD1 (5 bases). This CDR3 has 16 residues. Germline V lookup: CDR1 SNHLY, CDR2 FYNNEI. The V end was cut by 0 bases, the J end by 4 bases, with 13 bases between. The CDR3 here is CASSEALPRGNQPQHF. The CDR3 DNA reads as TGTGCCAGCAGTGAAGCGCTTCCCCGGGGGAATCAGCCCCAGCATTTT.

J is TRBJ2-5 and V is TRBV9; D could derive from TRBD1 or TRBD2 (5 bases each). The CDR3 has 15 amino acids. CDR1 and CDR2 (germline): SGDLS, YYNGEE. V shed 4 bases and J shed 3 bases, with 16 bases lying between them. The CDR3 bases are TGTGCCAGCAGCTCAGGGCCGGGACCAGAAGAGACCCAGTACTTC. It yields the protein CASSSGPGPEETQYF.

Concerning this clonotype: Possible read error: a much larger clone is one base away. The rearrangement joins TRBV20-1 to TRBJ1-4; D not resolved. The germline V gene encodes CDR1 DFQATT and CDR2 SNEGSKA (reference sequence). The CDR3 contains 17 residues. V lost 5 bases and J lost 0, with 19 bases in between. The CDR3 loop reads CSAWSRESGATNEKLFF. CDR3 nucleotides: TGCAGTGCTTGGTCGAGGGAATCCGGTGCAACTAATGAAAAACTGTTTTTT.

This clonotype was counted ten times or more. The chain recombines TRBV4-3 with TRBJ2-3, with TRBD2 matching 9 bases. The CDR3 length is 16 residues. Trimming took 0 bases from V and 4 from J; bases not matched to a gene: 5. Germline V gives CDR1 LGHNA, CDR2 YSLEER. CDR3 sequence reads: CASSQDSASGADTQYF. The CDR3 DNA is TGCGCCAGCAGCCAAGATTCGGCTAGCGGGGCAGATACGCAGTATTTT.

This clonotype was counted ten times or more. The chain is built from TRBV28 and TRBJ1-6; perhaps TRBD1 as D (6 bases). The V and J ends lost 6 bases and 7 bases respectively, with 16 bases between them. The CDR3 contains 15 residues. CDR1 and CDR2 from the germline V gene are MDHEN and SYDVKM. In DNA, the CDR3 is TGTGCCAGCAGATTGCAGGGGTATGGGAATTCACCCCTCCACTTT. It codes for CASRLQGYGNSPLHF.

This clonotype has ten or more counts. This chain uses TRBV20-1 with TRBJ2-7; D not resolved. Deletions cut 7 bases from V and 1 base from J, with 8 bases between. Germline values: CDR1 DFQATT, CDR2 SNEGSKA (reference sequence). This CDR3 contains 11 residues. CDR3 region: CSGLLSYEQYF. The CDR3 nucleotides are TGCAGTGGGCTTTTGTCCTACGAGCAGTACTTC.

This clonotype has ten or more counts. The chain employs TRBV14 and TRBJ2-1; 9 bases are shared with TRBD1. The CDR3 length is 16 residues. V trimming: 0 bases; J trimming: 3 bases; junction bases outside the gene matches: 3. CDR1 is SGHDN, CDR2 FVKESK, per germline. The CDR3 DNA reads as TGTGCCAGCAGCCAAGAGGACAGGGGCATCTACAATGAGCAGTTCTTC. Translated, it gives CASSQEDRGIYNEQFF.

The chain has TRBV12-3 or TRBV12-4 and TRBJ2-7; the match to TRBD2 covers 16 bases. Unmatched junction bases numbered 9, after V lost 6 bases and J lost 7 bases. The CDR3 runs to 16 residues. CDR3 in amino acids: CASSWGTSGGADEQYF. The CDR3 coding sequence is TGTGCCAGCAGCTGGGGGACTAGCGGGGGGGCCGATGAGCAGTACTTC.

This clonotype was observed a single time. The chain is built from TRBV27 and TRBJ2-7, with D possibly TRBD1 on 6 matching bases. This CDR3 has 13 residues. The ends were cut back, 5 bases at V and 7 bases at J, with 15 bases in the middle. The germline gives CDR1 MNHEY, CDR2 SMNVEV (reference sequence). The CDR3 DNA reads TGTGCCAGCAGTGTCGGGGCAGGGGTTGAGCAGTACTTC. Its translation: CASSVGAGVEQYF.

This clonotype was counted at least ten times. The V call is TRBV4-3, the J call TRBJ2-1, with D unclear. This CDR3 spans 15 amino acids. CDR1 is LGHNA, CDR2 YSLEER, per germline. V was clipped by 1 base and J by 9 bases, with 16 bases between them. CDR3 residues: CASSQGWAARGEQFF. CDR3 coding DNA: TGCGCCAGCAGCCAAGGCTGGGCAGCAAGAGGTGAGCAGTTCTTC.

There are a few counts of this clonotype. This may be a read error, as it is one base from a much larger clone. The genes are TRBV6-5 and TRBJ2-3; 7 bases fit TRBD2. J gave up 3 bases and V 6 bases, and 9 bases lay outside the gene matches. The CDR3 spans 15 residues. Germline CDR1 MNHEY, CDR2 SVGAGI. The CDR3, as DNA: TGTGCCAGCAGATTATGGCGGGGGTTTACAGATACGCAGTATTTT. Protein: CASRLWRGFTDTQYF.

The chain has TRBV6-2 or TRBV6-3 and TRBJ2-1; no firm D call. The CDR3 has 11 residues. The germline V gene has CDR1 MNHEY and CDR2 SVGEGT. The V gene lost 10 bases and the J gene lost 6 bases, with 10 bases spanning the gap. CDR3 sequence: CATQEGNEQFF. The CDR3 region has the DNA TGTGCCACTCAGGAAGGCAATGAGCAGTTCTTC.

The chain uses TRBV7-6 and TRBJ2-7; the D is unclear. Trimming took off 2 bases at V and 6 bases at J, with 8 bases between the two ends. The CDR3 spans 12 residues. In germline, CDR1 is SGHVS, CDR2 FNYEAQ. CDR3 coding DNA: TGTGCCAGCAGCTTACGCGAGAGCGAGCAGTACTTC. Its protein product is CASSLRESEQYF.

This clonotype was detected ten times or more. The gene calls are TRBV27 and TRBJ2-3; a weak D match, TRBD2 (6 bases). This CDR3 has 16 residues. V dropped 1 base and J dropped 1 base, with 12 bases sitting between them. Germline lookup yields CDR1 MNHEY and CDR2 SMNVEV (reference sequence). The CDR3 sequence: CASSLLEGFGTDTQYF. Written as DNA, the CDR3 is TGTGCCAGCAGTTTATTGGAGGGGTTCGGCACAGATACGCAGTATTTT.

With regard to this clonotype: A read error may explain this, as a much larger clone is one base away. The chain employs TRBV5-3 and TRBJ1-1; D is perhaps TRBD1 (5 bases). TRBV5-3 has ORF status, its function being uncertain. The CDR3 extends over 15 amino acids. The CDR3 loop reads CASSLFETVDTEAFF. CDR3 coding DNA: TGTGCCAGCAGCTTGTTCGAGACAGTAGACACTGAAGCTTTCTTT.